Here is one T cell receptor beta chain with its context. These data belong to a study of blood T cell repertoires in COVID-19. Turning to the study itself: COVID-19 samples, acute and convalescent, were from the United States, Italy and Spain. The cDNA or gDNA used as material had been derived from T cells, B-cell-depleted T cells, or PBMCs.

Original processing notes: Reference gene primer amplification yielded estimated nucleated cell counts. Only in-frame clones appear in the TCRdb table, and some are missing; sequencing was by immunoSEQ multiplex PCR. The V and J calls and clone size come from that table; D and trimming were worked out from the DNA. The data show some 490,000 clones, approximately 83% seen once. Trimming cost V 2 bases and J 10 bases, with 8 bases left between them. This CDR3 comprises 11 residues. Germline CDR1 is LNHDA and CDR2 is SQIVND (reference sequence). The material sequenced was peripheral blood. This sequence was found in a human donor in a cohort sampled during active COVID-19. The rearrangement joins TRBV19 to TRBJ1-1; D is undetermined. The CDR3 loop is CASSIKLRAFF. The CDR3, as DNA: TGTGCCAGTAGTATAAAGTTGCGAGCTTTCTTT.